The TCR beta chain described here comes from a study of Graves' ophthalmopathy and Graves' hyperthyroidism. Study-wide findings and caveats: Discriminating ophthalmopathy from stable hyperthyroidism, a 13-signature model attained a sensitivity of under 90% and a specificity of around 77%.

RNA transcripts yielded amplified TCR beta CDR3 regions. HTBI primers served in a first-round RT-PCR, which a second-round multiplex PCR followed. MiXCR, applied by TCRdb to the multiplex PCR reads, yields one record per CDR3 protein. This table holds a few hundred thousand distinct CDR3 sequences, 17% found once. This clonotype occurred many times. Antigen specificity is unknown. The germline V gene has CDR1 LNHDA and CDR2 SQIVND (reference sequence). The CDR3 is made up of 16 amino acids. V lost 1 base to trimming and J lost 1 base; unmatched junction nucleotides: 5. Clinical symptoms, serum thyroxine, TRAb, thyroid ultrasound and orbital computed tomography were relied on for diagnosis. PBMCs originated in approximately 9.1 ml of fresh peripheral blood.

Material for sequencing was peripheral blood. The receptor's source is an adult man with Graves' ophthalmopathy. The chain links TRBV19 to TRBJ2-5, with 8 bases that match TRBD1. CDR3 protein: CASSIGTGMRQETQYF. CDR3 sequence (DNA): TGTGCCAGTAGTATAGGGACAGGGATGCGCCAAGAGACCCAGTACTTC.